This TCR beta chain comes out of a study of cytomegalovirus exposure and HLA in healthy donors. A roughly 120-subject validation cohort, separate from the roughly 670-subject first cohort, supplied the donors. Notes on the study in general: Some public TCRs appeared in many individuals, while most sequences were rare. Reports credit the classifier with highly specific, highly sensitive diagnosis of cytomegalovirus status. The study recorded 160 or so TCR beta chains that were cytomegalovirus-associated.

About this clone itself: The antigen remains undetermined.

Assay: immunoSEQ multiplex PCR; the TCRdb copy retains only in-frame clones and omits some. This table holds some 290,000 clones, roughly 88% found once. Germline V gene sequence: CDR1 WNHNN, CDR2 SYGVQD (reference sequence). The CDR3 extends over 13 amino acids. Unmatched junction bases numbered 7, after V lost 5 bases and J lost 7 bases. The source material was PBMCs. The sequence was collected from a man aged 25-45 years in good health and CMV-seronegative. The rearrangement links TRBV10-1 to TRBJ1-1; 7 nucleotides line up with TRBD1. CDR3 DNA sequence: TGCGCCAGCAGTACCGGGACAGAGGATGAAGCTTTCTTT. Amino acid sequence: CASSTGTEDEAFF.